These 28 T cell receptor beta chains were all obtained from the same sample, sequenced in a study of beta chain features in type 1 diabetes. cDNA synthesis used the whole RNA isolate, giving expressed TCRB sequences. The protocol was immunoSEQ multiplex PCR, while the TCRdb copy is restricted to in-frame clones and leaves out a portion. The sample has hundreds of thousands of clones; less than 10% are singletons. The sequenced material came from central memory CD4+ T cells from blood. These receptors all stem from a woman between 18 and 29 years old in good health.

Of note for this clone: Distinct nucleotide sequences in the sample also encode this CDR3. The V gene is TRBV7-8, the J gene TRBJ2-3, with D unclear. Germline assignment: CDR1 SGHVS and CDR2 FQNEAQ. The CDR3 sequence is 14 residues long. V shed 1 base and J shed 2 bases, with 7 bases lying between them. The CDR3 reads CASSLEGFTDTQYF. CDR3 nucleotide sequence: TGTGCCAGCAGCTTAGAAGGTTTCACAGATACGCAGTATTTT. The variable domain in full, with the rest retrieved from reference TRBV7-8 and TRBJ2-3, is GAGVSQSPRYKVAKRGQDVALRCDPISGHVSLFWYQQALGQGPEFLTYFQNEAQLDKSGLPSDRFFAERPEGSVSTLKIQRTQQEDSAVYLCASSLEGFTDTQYFGPGTRLTVL.

V and J are TRBV6-1 and TRBJ2-1; 7 nucleotides match TRBD2. The CDR3 extends over 15 amino acids. V gave up 7 bases and J gave up 8 bases; unmatched junction bases: 14. The germline V gene has CDR1 MNHNS and CDR2 SASEGT. CDR3 coding DNA: TGTGCCAGCACGGGATCAACTAGCGCGGTCTATGAGCAGTTCTTC. Its protein product is CASTGSTSAVYEQFF.

This clone was seen a few times. The chain has TRBV2 and TRBJ2-7; D is undetermined. Trimming shortened V by 5 bases and J by 8 bases, and 16 bases separated the two germline ends. The CDR3 totals 13 residues. Per germline, CDR1 SNHLY and CDR2 FYNNEI. CDR3 DNA: TGTGCCAGCAGTTTTGAGTCAGACGGACAGCAGTACTTC. This encodes CASSFESDGQQYF.

This clone was seen a few times. The V call is TRBV18, the J call TRBJ2-7; D ambiguous. V was cut by 6 bases and J by 6 bases, with 9 bases left in between. Germline V gene data show CDR1 as KGHSH and CDR2 as LQKENI. There are 11 residues in the CDR3. The CDR3 spells CASSSRGEQYF. In DNA form, the CDR3 reads TGTGCCAGCTCGTCAAGAGGCGAGCAGTACTTC.

The CDR3 protein is CASSQELWGSSGKNIQYF. The CDR3 DNA reads as TGTGCCAGCAGCCAAGAGTTGTGGGGGAGCTCTGGCAAAAACATTCAGTACTTC. This chain links TRBV4-2 with TRBJ2-4; either TRBD1 or TRBD2 may supply D (5 bases each). The CDR3 sequence is 18 residues long. Between the trimmed V and J ends, which lost 0 bases and 3 bases, there was a span of 18 bases. CDR1 and CDR2 (germline): LGHNA, YNFKEQ.

This chain uses TRBV5-4 with TRBJ2-3; 9 bases match TRBD2. The ends lost 5 bases at V and 0 bases at J; junction bases unmatched: 7. The CDR3 loop spans 16 amino acids. In germline, CDR1 is SGHNT, CDR2 YYREEE (reference sequence). For the CDR3, the DNA is TGTGCCAGCAGTCAGAGACTAGCGGCTAGCACAGATACGCAGTATTTT. Translation: CASSQRLAASTDTQYF.

The rearrangement joins TRBV11-2 to TRBJ2-1; 8 bases line up with TRBD1. The junction had 7 bases not matched to a gene; V was cut back by 3 bases and J by 3 bases. This CDR3 has 16 amino acids. Germline V gene sequence: CDR1 SGHAT, CDR2 FQNNGV. CDR3: CASSFGVGQGYNEQFF. The CDR3 DNA reads as TGTGCCAGCAGCTTCGGAGTCGGACAGGGCTACAATGAGCAGTTCTTC. Full variable domain (rest looked up from reference TRBV11-2 and TRBJ2-1): EAGVAQSPRYKIIEKRQSVAFWCNPISGHATLYWYQQILGQGPKLLIQFQNNGVVDDSQLPKDRFSAERLKGVDSTLKIQPAKLEDSAVYLCASSFGVGQGYNEQFFGPGTRLTVL.

The chain links TRBV5-1 to TRBJ2-3, with 12 bases aligning to TRBD2. The CDR3 consists of 16 residues. V shed 4 bases and J 5 bases; nucleotides not matched to a gene: 8. Germline CDR1 reads SGHRS; CDR2 reads YFSETQ. The DNA for the CDR3 is TGCGCCAGCAGCCTGCCGACTAGCGGGAGCGTAGATACGCAGTATTTT. It codes for CASSLPTSGSVDTQYF.

This clone was found a few times. The chain links TRBV27 to TRBJ1-1, with TRBD1 matching 11 bases. V lost 4 bases and J lost 4; bases outside the gene matches: 8. Germline CDR1 MNHEY, CDR2 SMNVEV (reference sequence). The CDR3 has 16 amino acids. The CDR3 loop reads CASSYWTGGRGTEAFF. The CDR3 DNA is TGTGCCAGCAGTTATTGGACAGGGGGCAGGGGCACTGAAGCTTTCTTT.

Worth noting for this clone: Other DNA sequences of this sample code for an identical CDR3. The chain uses TRBV7-2 and TRBJ2-3; D may match TRBD1 or TRBD2 (7 bases each). The CDR3 consists of 16 residues. V dropped 0 bases and J dropped 1 base, with 11 bases sitting between them. CDR1 and CDR2 from the germline V gene are SGHTA and FQGNSA. CDR3: CASSLAPGGGTDTQYF. The CDR3 coding sequence is TGTGCCAGCAGCTTAGCCCCAGGGGGGGGCACAGATACGCAGTATTTT.

The V gene is TRBV19, the J gene TRBJ1-1; no definite D call. Germline V gives CDR1 LNHDA, CDR2 SQIVND (reference sequence). The CDR3 totals 11 residues. V gave up 7 bases and J gave up 8 bases, with 11 bases separating them. The CDR3 is CASTHRGEAFF. As DNA, the CDR3 is TGTGCCAGTACCCACCGAGGCGAAGCTTTCTTT.

This clone occurred a few times. This chain links TRBV4-2 with TRBJ2-7; the D is unclear. Trimming removed 2 bases at V and 7 bases at J, with 12 bases between. The CDR3 has 13 amino acids. CDR1 and CDR2 from the germline V gene are LGHNA and YNFKEQ. The CDR3 sequence is CASSQQSSYEQYF. In nucleotides, the CDR3 is TGTGCCAGCAGCCAACAATCTAGTTATGAGCAGTACTTC.

This clone has more than one count but fewer than ten. This chain joins TRBV11-2 and TRBJ2-1, with D uncertain. The V end lost 7 bases, the J end lost 5 bases, and 15 bases lay between the germline ends. There are 14 residues in the CDR3. Germline V gene data show CDR1 as SGHAT and CDR2 as FQNNGV. The CDR3 region has the DNA TGTGCCAGCACCCCCGGAGAGTCAGACAATGAGCAGTTCTTC. Its translation: CASTPGESDNEQFF. Filled out from reference TRBV11-2 and TRBJ2-1, the complete variable domain reads EAGVAQSPRYKIIEKRQSVAFWCNPISGHATLYWYQQILGQGPKLLIQFQNNGVVDDSQLPKDRFSAERLKGVDSTLKIQPAKLEDSAVYLCASTPGESDNEQFFGPGTRLTVL.

The chain carries TRBV2 and TRBJ2-2, with a possible D match to TRBD1 (5 bases). Trimming stripped 3 bases from V and 6 bases from J, with 20 bases between. The germline V gene has CDR1 SNHLY and CDR2 FYNNEI. The CDR3 has 17 amino acids. CDR3 DNA sequence: TGTGCCAGCAGTGATGTCTCAGGGTATGAAGTGGCCGGGGAGCTGTTTTTT. Translating gives CASSDVSGYEVAGELFF.

This clone appeared a few times. This chain uses TRBV12-5 with TRBJ2-5, with no clear D. The CDR3 totals 17 residues. CDR1 and CDR2 (germline): LGHNT, FRNRAP. Trimming removed 8 bases from V and 0 bases from J, with 22 bases in between. Here the CDR3 DNA reads TGTGCTAGTTCCCACGTAGTCCTTGGTCTGTACCAAGAGACCCAGTACTTC. This encodes CASSHVVLGLYQETQYF.

The chain uses TRBV7-6 and TRBJ2-3; D is uncertain. Germline V gene sequence: CDR1 SGHVS, CDR2 FNYEAQ. Trimming took 2 bases from V and 0 from J, leaving 3 bases between them. The CDR3 length is 13 residues. CDR3 nucleotides: TGTGCCAGCAGCTTACATAGCACAGATACGCAGTATTTT. This translates into CASSLHSTDTQYF. Full variable domain (rest looked up from reference TRBV7-6 and TRBJ2-3): GAGVSQSPRYKVTKRGQDVALRCDPISGHVSLYWYRQALGQGPEFLTYFNYEAQQDKSGLPNDRFSAERPEGSISTLTIQRTEQRDSAMYRCASSLHSTDTQYFGPGTRLTVL.

This clone was recorded a few times. V usage is TRBV15 and J usage is TRBJ2-2; TRBD2 matches 7 bases. The germline CDR1 and CDR2 sequences are LNHNV and YYDKDF (reference sequence). The V gene end was trimmed by 1 base and the J gene end by 0 bases; junction bases not matched to a gene: 2. The CDR3 spans 16 residues. CDR3 bases: TGTGCCACCAGCAGAGGGCTAGCGGCGAACACCGGGGAGCTGTTTTTT. As protein: CATSRGLAANTGELFF.

V is TRBV5-4 and J is TRBJ1-1, with unresolved D. This CDR3 has 13 residues. CDR1 is SGHNT and CDR2 is YYREEE in the germline V gene (reference sequence). V was clipped by 7 bases and J by 1 base, with 11 bases between them. The CDR3 loop is CASQLTQNTEAFF. The CDR3 DNA is TGTGCCAGCCAATTAACTCAGAACACTGAAGCTTTCTTT. The complete variable domain, with remaining parts taken from reference TRBV5-4 and TRBJ1-1, reads ETGVTQSPTHLIKTRGQQVTLRCSSQSGHNTVSWYQQALGQGPQFIFQYYREEENGRGNFPPRFSGLQFPNYSSELNVNALELDDSALYLCASQLTQNTEAFFGQGTRLTVV.

The chain uses TRBV28 and TRBJ2-5; 8 bases map to TRBD2. CDR1 and CDR2 (germline): MDHEN, SYDVKM. The CDR3 contains 14 residues. CDR3: CASLMSGSLKTQYF. For the CDR3, the DNA is TGTGCATCCCTGATGAGCGGGAGTTTGAAGACCCAGTACTTC.

This clone was detected a few times. V usage is TRBV4-2 and J usage is TRBJ2-7; 8 bases agree with TRBD2. V gave up 4 bases and J gave up 1 base; unmatched junction bases: 15. This CDR3 has 18 residues. The germline CDR1 and CDR2 sequences are LGHNA and YNFKEQ. CDR3 protein: CASSLYLASGRGSYEQYF. The CDR3 DNA sequence: TGTGCCAGCAGCCTCTACTTAGCGAGCGGGAGAGGTTCCTACGAGCAGTACTTC.

This clone was detected only a few times. The chain uses TRBV27 and TRBJ2-5; no reliable D call. Trimming shortened V by 3 bases and J by 4 bases, and 9 bases separated the two germline ends. In germline, CDR1 is MNHEY, CDR2 SMNVEV (reference sequence). There are 13 residues in the CDR3. The CDR3 spells CASSFNYGETQYF. The CDR3, as DNA: TGTGCCAGCAGTTTTAATTACGGAGAGACCCAGTACTTC.

A few counts support this clone. This sequence joins TRBV7-9 and TRBJ1-1; 12 bases line up with TRBD1. CDR1 is SEHNR, CDR2 FQNEAQ, per germline (reference sequence). With 4 bases clipped from V and 8 bases from J, the junction kept 5 bases outside the gene matches. This CDR3 region has 14 residues. The CDR3 protein is CASSWDRGLGEAFF. The CDR3 DNA reads as TGTGCCAGCAGCTGGGACAGGGGGCTGGGAGAAGCTTTCTTT. The whole variable domain, filled in from reference TRBV7-9 and TRBJ1-1, reads DTGVSQNPRHKITKRGQNVTFRCDPISEHNRLYWYRQTLGQGPEFLTYFQNEAQLEKSRLLSDRFSAERPKGSFSTLEIQRTEQGDSAMYLCASSWDRGLGEAFFGQGTRLTVV.

There are a few counts of this clone. The gene calls are TRBV5-1 and TRBJ2-3; D is uncertain. V lost 0 bases and J lost 5, with 10 bases in between. CDR3 length equals 14 residues. The germline V gene has CDR1 SGHRS and CDR2 YFSETQ. CDR3: CASSLEAPQDTQYF. The CDR3 nucleotides are TGCGCCAGCAGCTTGGAGGCCCCCCAAGATACGCAGTATTTT.

Of note for this clone: Different DNA sequences within this sample yield the same CDR3. The chain employs TRBV9 and TRBJ1-2; TRBD1 is a possible D gene (5 bases). The CDR3 has 14 amino acids. Germline V gene lookup returns CDR1 SGDLS and CDR2 YYNGEE. Trimming shortened V by 0 bases and J by 3 bases, and 9 bases separated the two germline ends. CDR3: CASSVGRGDYGYTF. The CDR3 DNA follows: TGTGCCAGCAGCGTAGGGCGGGGGGACTATGGCTACACCTTC.

The sample holds a few counts of this clone. CDR3 amino acids: CASSELGGTGEQYF. In DNA form, the CDR3 reads TGTGCCAGCAGCGAACTAGGAGGAACAGGCGAGCAGTACTTC. The V call is TRBV6-6, the J call TRBJ2-7; perhaps D is TRBD1 or TRBD2 (5 bases each). This CDR3 is 14 amino acids long. Germline CDR1 and CDR2: MNHNY and SVGAGI (reference sequence). Trimming pared 6 bases from V and 6 bases from J, leaving 18 bases between.

A note on this clone: The identical CDR3 is also encoded by other nucleotide sequences in the sample. The V and J genes are TRBV27 and TRBJ2-1; no clear D gene. The germline gives CDR1 MNHEY, CDR2 SMNVEV (reference sequence). This CDR3 has 13 amino acids. The V end was cut by 6 bases, the J end by 3 bases, with 9 bases between. CDR3 loop: CASRKRGYNEQFF. The DNA for the CDR3 is TGTGCCAGCAGAAAAAGAGGCTACAATGAGCAGTTCTTC.

This clone has only one observation. The V gene is TRBV15, the J gene TRBJ2-5; 7 bases match TRBD2. V trimming: 0 bases; J trimming: 4 bases; junction bases outside the gene matches: 5. The CDR3 is 15 amino acids. CDR1 LNHNV and CDR2 YYDKDF come from the germline V gene (reference sequence). The CDR3 sequence: CATSRDLGGLETQYF. The DNA of the CDR3 is TGTGCCACCAGCAGAGATCTGGGAGGGTTAGAGACCCAGTACTTC.

This clone was detected only a few times. The rearrangement joins TRBV7-3 to TRBJ2-3; D unclear. In germline, CDR1 is SGHTA, CDR2 FQGTGA. The CDR3 loop spans 15 amino acids. Trimming took 1 base from V and 2 from J, leaving 10 bases between them. The CDR3 DNA sequence: TGTGCCAGCAGCTTAAGCTTTGACCACACAGATACGCAGTATTTT. It is translated as CASSLSFDHTDTQYF. Variable domain in full (rest from reference TRBV7-3 and TRBJ2-3): GAGVSQTPSNKVTEKGKYVELRCDPISGHTALYWYRQSLGQGPEFLIYFQGTGAADDSGLPNDRFFAVRPEGSVSTLKIQRTERGDSAVYLCASSLSFDHTDTQYFGPGTRLTVL.